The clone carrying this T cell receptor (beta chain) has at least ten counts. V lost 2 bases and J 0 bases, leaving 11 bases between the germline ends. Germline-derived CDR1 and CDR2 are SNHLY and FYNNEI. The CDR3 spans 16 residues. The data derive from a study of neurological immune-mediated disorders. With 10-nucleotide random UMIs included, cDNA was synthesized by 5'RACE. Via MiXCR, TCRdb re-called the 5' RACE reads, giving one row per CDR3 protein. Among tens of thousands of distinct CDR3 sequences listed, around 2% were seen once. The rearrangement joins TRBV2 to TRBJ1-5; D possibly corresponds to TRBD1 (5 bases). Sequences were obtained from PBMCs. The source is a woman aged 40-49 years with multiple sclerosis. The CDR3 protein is CASSESRGGSNQPQHF. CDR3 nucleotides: TGTGCCAGCAGTGAATCGAGGGGTGGTAGCAATCAGCCCCAGCATTTT.